A selection of T cell receptor beta chains follows, all from one sample in a study of blood T cell repertoires in COVID-19. Assay: immunoSEQ multiplex PCR; the TCRdb copy retains only in-frame clones and omits some. The sample gives 57,000 or so clones, 85% to 90% of which show up once; 20% to 25% is in the top ten. The sequencing input was peripheral blood. The receptor set was obtained from a woman aged 50 to 60 with active or convalescent COVID-19. The CDR3 runs from the conserved cysteine through the conserved F or W. The D gene is left open where the match is weak.

j_call v_call d_call cdr3_aa
TRBJ2-5 TRBV5-6 . CASSFGAAQETQYF
TRBJ1-1 TRBV2 . CASRGGDSNTEAFF
TRBJ2-5 TRBV7-3 . CASSPNGLGGKETQYF
TRBJ2-1 TRBV12-3/TRBV12-4 . CASSLGRGAGPFF
TRBJ2-3 TRBV7-9 . CASSPTGISTDTQYF
TRBJ2-1 TRBV28 TRBD2 CASLLAGDEQFF
TRBJ2-7 TRBV21-1 . CASSKEDPAGALTYEQYF
TRBJ2-3 TRBV5-1 TRBD2 CASSSRTSGRANTDTQYF
TRBJ1-1 TRBV29-1 TRBD1 CSVKDRLSTEAFF
TRBJ2-7 TRBV9 TRBD1 CASSVTGQGTYEQYF
TRBJ1-3 TRBV12-3/TRBV12-4 . CASREGGATIYF
TRBJ2-3 TRBV3-1/TRBV3-2 TRBD1 CASSQERTGRDTQYF
TRBJ1-5 TRBV27 . CASSLEYSNQPQHF
TRBJ2-1 TRBV5-5 . CASNLLGGAYNEQFF
TRBJ2-1 TRBV10-3 TRBD1 CAISEFFQGVRDNEQFF
TRBJ1-4 TRBV18 TRBD1 CASSSRTGENEKLFF
TRBJ2-2 TRBV21-1 . CASSRNRDRGQSMNTGELFF
TRBJ1-4 TRBV6-5 . CASRGTAEVNEKLFF
TRBJ2-7 TRBV5-1 . CASSQTEWVGF
TRBJ1-2 TRBV5-1 . CASSPWVVVGGNYGYTF
TRBJ2-7 TRBV28 TRBD2 CASRIAGGPSNEQYF
TRBJ2-1 TRBV15 TRBD1 CATRSGQGDEQFF
TRBJ2-7 TRBV28 . CASSLSGRGYEQYF
TRBJ1-6 TRBV27 . CASSFVSSYNSPLHF
TRBJ2-1 TRBV7-6 . CASSSNNEQFF
TRBJ2-1 TRBV6-6 TRBD1 CASIRVQGGQGVGEQFF
TRBJ2-3 TRBV2 TRBD2 CASMRRESTDTQYF
TRBJ1-2 TRBV7-8 TRBD1 CASSRQGINYGYTF
TRBJ1-1 TRBV18 TRBD1 CASSPYTWTGGKSTEAFF
TRBJ2-5 TRBV10-1 TRBD1 CASSGQGGETQYF
TRBJ2-3 TRBV2 TRBD2 CASSGLRRGGTDTQYF
TRBJ2-7 TRBV7-9 . CASSLGDGRVNEQYF
TRBJ2-7 TRBV28 TRBD1 CAIGPGQSYEQYF